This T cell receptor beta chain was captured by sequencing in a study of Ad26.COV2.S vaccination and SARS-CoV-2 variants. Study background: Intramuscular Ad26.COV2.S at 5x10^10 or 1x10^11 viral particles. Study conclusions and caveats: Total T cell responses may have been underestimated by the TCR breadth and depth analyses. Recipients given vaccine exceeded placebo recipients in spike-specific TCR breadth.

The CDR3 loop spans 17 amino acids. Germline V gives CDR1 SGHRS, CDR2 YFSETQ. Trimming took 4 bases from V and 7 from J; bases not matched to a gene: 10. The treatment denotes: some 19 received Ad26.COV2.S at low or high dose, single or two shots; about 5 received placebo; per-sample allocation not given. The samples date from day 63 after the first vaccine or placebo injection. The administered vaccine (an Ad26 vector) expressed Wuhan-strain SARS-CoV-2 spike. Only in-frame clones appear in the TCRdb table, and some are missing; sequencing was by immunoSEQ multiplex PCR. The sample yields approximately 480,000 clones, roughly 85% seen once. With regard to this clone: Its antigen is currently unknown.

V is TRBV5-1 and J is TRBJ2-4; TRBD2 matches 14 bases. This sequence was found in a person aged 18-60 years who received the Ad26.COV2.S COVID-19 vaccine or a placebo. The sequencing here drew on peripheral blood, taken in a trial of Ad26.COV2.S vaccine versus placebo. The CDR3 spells CASSGGGLAGVGNIQYF. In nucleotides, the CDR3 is TGCGCCAGCAGCGGAGGGGGACTAGCGGGAGTCGGGAACATTCAGTACTTC.